This entry is about one TCR beta chain. Primers: 60 Vbeta forward and 13 Jbeta reverse. TCRdb's copy holds only in-frame clones and misses some; the assay was immunoSEQ multiplex PCR. The sample consists of about 200,000 clones, around 79% of them appearing once. Germline CDR1 is LGHNT and CDR2 is FRNRAP. V dropped 0 bases and J dropped 6 bases, with 15 bases sitting between them. CDR3 length: 15 residues. This sample is drawn from a study of cytomegalovirus exposure and HLA in healthy donors. The clonotype was recovered from a girl aged 10 to 17 in good health and CMV-seropositive. The specimen sequenced was PBMCs. The chain carries TRBV12-5 and TRBJ2-7, with a weak D call TRBD1 (6 bases). CDR3 nucleotides: TGTGCTAGTGGTTTGGTCGCAGGGGAGAGGGTCGAGCAGTACTTC. This sequence encodes CASGLVAGERVEQYF.